These T cell receptor beta chains were read from a single sample in a study of early T cells in non-severe SARS-CoV-2 infection. MiXCR, run by TCRdb on the 5' RACE reads, gives a single entry per CDR3 protein. The sample has under 55,000 distinct CDR3 sequences, about 9.9% seen once. The sequencing sample was made of whole blood. Every receptor here comes from an adult who was a healthcare worker with PCR-confirmed SARS-CoV-2 infection or an uninfected control (not recorded which). CDR3s include the opening cysteine and the closing phenylalanine or tryptophan. D genes are given only for firm matches. Clone size appears in some rows only: once, few, many, or a class for an expanded clone.

clone size,D gene,J gene,V gene,CDR3 DNA,CDR3 protein
many,TRBD1,TRBJ2-1,TRBV7-2,TGTGCCAGCACCAAGGGACAGGGGGTAGCCTACAATGAGCAGTTCTTC,CASTKGQGVAYNEQFF
NA,NA,TRBJ2-1,TRBV7-6,TGTGCCAGCAGCTTAGCGGTCTACAATGAGCAGTTCTTC,CASSLAVYNEQFF
medium-sized,NA,TRBJ2-1,TRBV11-2,TGTGCCAGCAGCTTAGAACCCGGTAGCGGCAAGCTGTTCTTC,CASSLEPGSGKLFF
few,TRBD1,TRBJ2-6,TRBV19,TGTGCCAGTAGGTCGGACAGGGACTCTGGGGCCAACGTCCTGACTTTC,CASRSDRDSGANVLTF
few,NA,TRBJ2-5,TRBV4-1,TGCGCCAGCAGCCAAGACCCCGCCGTATCGGGCTACGGGGAGACCCAGTACTTC,CASSQDPAVSGYGETQYF
many,NA,TRBJ1-2,TRBV5-8,TGTGCCAGCAGCAAGAACTATGGCTACACCTTC,CASSKNYGYTF
NA,NA,TRBJ2-1,TRBV6-6,TGTGCCAGCAGTTACACGCGAGGAGGGGGGCTAGGGGATGAGCAGTTCTTC,CASSYTRGGGLGDEQFF
many,TRBD1,TRBJ2-2,TRBV10-3,TGTGCCATCAGTGTCGGACAGGTGAACACCGGGGAGCTGTTTTTT,CAISVGQVNTGELFF
many,NA,TRBJ2-2,TRBV28,TGTGCCAGCAGTTTAGGGGGGTACACCGGGGAGCTGTTTTTT,CASSLGGYTGELFF
few,NA,TRBJ1-1,TRBV18,TGTGCCAGCTCACCGACCTACACTGAAGCTTTCTTT,CASSPTYTEAFF
many,NA,TRBJ2-7,TRBV7-3,TGTGCCAGCAGCTTAGGAGGGCTGGGGGAGCAGTACTTC,CASSLGGLGEQYF
NA,NA,TRBJ2-2,TRBV30,TGTGCCTGGAGTGGGTCCCTCAACACCGGGGAGCTGTTTTTT,CAWSGSLNTGELFF
many,NA,TRBJ2-1,TRBV6-2/TRBV6-3,TGTGCCAGCAGTTACTTAGACGGGAGCTGGAATGAGCAGTTCTTC,CASSYLDGSWNEQFF
few,TRBD1,TRBJ1-2,TRBV24-1,TGTGCCACCAGCCAGGGACAGGGAGTCGGCTACACCTTC,CATSQGQGVGYTF
many,NA,TRBJ1-1,TRBV2,TGTGCCAGCTCCAAAATGTGGGACACTGAAGCTTTCTTT,CASSKMWDTEAFF
many,NA,TRBJ2-3,TRBV7-2,TGTGCCAGCAGGTCCGCAAAGTTTTCAGATACGCAGTATTTT,CASRSAKFSDTQYF
NA,TRBD1,TRBJ2-1,TRBV27,TGTGCCAGCAGTTCCATCAGGACAGGCTCTCCCTACAATGAGCAGTTCTTC,CASSSIRTGSPYNEQFF
many,TRBD1,TRBJ2-5,TRBV20-1,TGCAGTGCTAGATCCCAGGGGGCGCCTTGGGAGACCCAGTACTTC,CSARSQGAPWETQYF
many,TRBD1,TRBJ1-5,TRBV6-5,TGTGCCAGCAGTATGACAGGGGCGAGCAATCAGCCCCAGCATTTT,CASSMTGASNQPQHF
many,NA,TRBJ2-7,TRBV15,TGTGCCACCAGCAGGGAAGCGTCCTACGAGCAGTACTTC,CATSREASYEQYF
few,TRBD1,TRBJ2-4,TRBV12-3/TRBV12-4,TGTGCCAGCAGTTCCGGGACAGAGACCAAAAACATTCAGTACTTC,CASSSGTETKNIQYF
many,NA,TRBJ2-2,TRBV24-1,TGTGCCACCAGTGATGCTGGTCAGCTGACCGGGGAGCTGTTTTTT,CATSDAGQLTGELFF
NA,NA,TRBJ1-1,TRBV11-2,TGTGCCAGCAGCTTAGATCCGAGTGACACTGAAGCTTTCTTT,CASSLDPSDTEAFF
few,TRBD2,TRBJ2-7,TRBV27,TGTGCCAGCTCCATAGCGGGAGGGAGGAGCTCCTACGAGCAGTACTTC,CASSIAGGRSSYEQYF
NA,NA,TRBJ2-5,TRBV18,TGTGCCAGCTCACCCGTAGTAGGACCGGCTGGGGAGACCCAGTACTTC,CASSPVVGPAGETQYF
many,TRBD2,TRBJ2-1,TRBV20-1,TGCAGTGCTAGGGGACTAGCGGGTTGGAACTCCTACAATGAGCAGTTCTTC,CSARGLAGWNSYNEQFF
medium-sized,TRBD2,TRBJ2-1,TRBV7-6,TGTGCCAGCAGCTTCCGGCGGGAGGGAGGGGAGCAGTTCTTC,CASSFRREGGEQFF
many,NA,TRBJ2-5,TRBV6-5,TGTGCCAGCACCCCTTCGGCCCATCTCAAGACCCAGTACTTC,CASTPSAHLKTQYF
few,NA,TRBJ1-4,TRBV6-6,TGTGCCAGCAGTTACAGGGGACCGGGTGAAAAACTGTTTTTT,CASSYRGPGEKLFF
many,NA,TRBJ2-7,TRBV29-1,TGCAGCGTAAGAATCCGGGACCCCCTCGGGGAGGAGCAGTACTTC,CSVRIRDPLGEEQYF
many,TRBD1,TRBJ1-2,TRBV28,TGTGCCAGCAGTTCGGGACAGAACTATGGCTACACCTTC,CASSSGQNYGYTF
many,NA,TRBJ2-7,TRBV29-1,TGCAGCGTCTCGAAGGATTGGGAGCAGTACTTC,CSVSKDWEQYF
medium-sized,NA,TRBJ2-1,TRBV28,TGTGCCAGCAGTTCACAACTAGCATTCACGTTCAATGAGCAGTTCTTC,CASSSQLAFTFNEQFF
many,NA,TRBJ1-1,TRBV20-1,TGCAGTGCTAGTTTCACGGAAGCCCTGAACACTGAAGCTTTCTTT,CSASFTEALNTEAFF
NA,NA,TRBJ2-3,TRBV7-2,TGTGCCAGCAGCCCCAGTAGCCTTCGCACAGATACGCAGTATTTT,CASSPSSLRTDTQYF
many,NA,TRBJ1-6,TRBV11-2,TGTGCCAGCAGCTTAGAGAGCTCCTATAATTCACCCCTCCACTTT,CASSLESSYNSPLHF
many,NA,TRBJ2-1,TRBV7-6,TGTGCCAGCAGCTTAGCGGGAGTTACCTACAATGAGCAGTTCTTC,CASSLAGVTYNEQFF
many,TRBD2,TRBJ2-1,TRBV7-8,TGTGCCAGCAGACCAGGAATGGGACTAGCGGGAACCGATGAGCAGTTCTTC,CASRPGMGLAGTDEQFF
many,TRBD2,TRBJ2-7,TRBV20-1,TGCAGTGCTAGACCGCCCCCGGCTAGCGGGAGAACACACGAGCAGTACTTC,CSARPPPASGRTHEQYF
few,NA,TRBJ2-7,TRBV20-1,TGCACCGCTAGGGGCGAAGGTTCCTACGAGCAGTACTTC,CTARGEGSYEQYF
NA,NA,TRBJ1-6,TRBV20-1,TGCAGTGCTAGCTACGGGAGCTCCTATAATTCACCCCTCCACTTT,CSASYGSSYNSPLHF
many,NA,TRBJ1-1,TRBV6-5,TGTGCCAGCAGTTACTCCGCAGGGAACACTGAAGCTTTCTTT,CASSYSAGNTEAFF
many,NA,TRBJ2-2,TRBV7-7,TGTGCTAGCAGCTTAGAACCCACCGGGGAGCTGTTTTTT,CASSLEPTGELFF
many,TRBD1,TRBJ2-1,TRBV29-1,TGCAGCGTAGGGACAGGGTACAATGAGCAGTTCTTC,CSVGTGYNEQFF
many,NA,TRBJ2-7,TRBV6-2/TRBV6-3,TGTGCCAGCAGCCGCCAACATACTTGGGCCTACGAGCAGTACTTC,CASSRQHTWAYEQYF
few,NA,TRBJ2-7,TRBV4-3,TGCGCCAGCAGCCAAGACCCTCGGGGCGACGGCTACGAGCAGTACTTC,CASSQDPRGDGYEQYF
many,TRBD2,TRBJ2-1,TRBV11-2,TGTGCCAGCAGCTTACCCGCGGGACTAGCGGTACCTACCGAGCAGTTCTTC,CASSLPAGLAVPTEQFF
NA,NA,TRBJ2-7,TRBV4-1,TGCGCCAGCAGCCAAGGAAGTTTATACGAGCAGTACTTC,CASSQGSLYEQYF
NA,TRBD1,TRBJ1-1,TRBV28,TGTGCCAGCAGAGACAGGGTGGACACTGAAGCTTTCTTT,CASRDRVDTEAFF
NA,TRBD1,TRBJ1-2,TRBV12-3/TRBV12-4,TGTGCCAGCACCGGGACAGGAAGACCCCTCGATGGTGGCTACACCTTC,CASTGTGRPLDGGYTF
many,NA,TRBJ2-1,TRBV2,TGTGCCAGCAGTTACACGGACAGCCACAATGAGCAGTTCTTC,CASSYTDSHNEQFF
few,TRBD1,TRBJ2-7,TRBV7-2,TGTGCCAGCAGCCCCCGCGGGACAGGGGCCTACGAGCAGTACTTC,CASSPRGTGAYEQYF
few,TRBD2,TRBJ2-1,TRBV20-1,TGCAGTGCTACAGGAGTACCGGGACTAGGGCACAATGAGCAGTTCTTC,CSATGVPGLGHNEQFF
medium-sized,NA,TRBJ2-6,TRBV7-2,TGTGCCAGCAGCTTAGGAGGGGCGCTTTCTGGGGCCAACGTCCTGACTTTC,CASSLGGALSGANVLTF
NA,NA,TRBJ1-1,TRBV6-6,TGTGCCAGCAGTTACCAGGGCGGGAACACTGAAGCTTTCTTT,CASSYQGGNTEAFF
NA,NA,TRBJ2-3,TRBV25-1,TGTGCCAGCAGTGACGCGCAGGCGGGAGATACGCAGTATTTT,CASSDAQAGDTQYF
NA,NA,TRBJ2-3,TRBV28,TGTGCCAGCAGGAACACGGATACGCAGTATTTT,CASRNTDTQYF
few,NA,TRBJ2-2,TRBV5-5,TGTGCCAGCAGCTTGAAAGGGACAATGAACACCGGGGAGCTGTTTTTT,CASSLKGTMNTGELFF
many,NA,TRBJ2-3,TRBV7-2,TGTGCCAGCAGCTCAGAGGCCCGCGCCGACACAGATACGCAGTATTTT,CASSSEARADTDTQYF